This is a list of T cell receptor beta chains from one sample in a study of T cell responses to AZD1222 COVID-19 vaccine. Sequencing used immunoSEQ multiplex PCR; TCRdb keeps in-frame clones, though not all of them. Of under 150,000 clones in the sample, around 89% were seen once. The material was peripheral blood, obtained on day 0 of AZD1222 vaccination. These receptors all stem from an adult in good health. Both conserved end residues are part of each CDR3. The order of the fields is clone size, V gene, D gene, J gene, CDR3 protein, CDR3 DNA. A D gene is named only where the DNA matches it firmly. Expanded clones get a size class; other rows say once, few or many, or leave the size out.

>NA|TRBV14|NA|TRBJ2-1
CASSQGLIGQFF
TGTGCCAGCAGCCAGGGGCTCATCGGGCAGTTCTTC
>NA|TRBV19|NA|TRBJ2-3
CASTPVDTDTQYF
TGTGCCAGTACCCCCGTCGACACAGATACGCAGTATTTT
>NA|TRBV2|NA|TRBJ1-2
CASSLRRDDYGYTF
TGTGCCAGCAGCCTAAGACGGGACGACTATGGCTACACCTTC
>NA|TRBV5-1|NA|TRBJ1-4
CASSLEQAGEKLFF
TGCGCCAGCAGCTTAGAACAGGCAGGTGAAAAACTGTTTTTT
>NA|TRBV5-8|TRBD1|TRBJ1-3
CASSLGTGGNTIYF
TGTGCCAGCAGCTTGGGGACAGGCGGAAACACCATATATTTT
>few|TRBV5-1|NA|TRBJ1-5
CASSFGDSNQPQHF
TGCGCCAGCAGCTTTGGGGACAGCAATCAGCCCCAGCATTTT
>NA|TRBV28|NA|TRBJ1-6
CASLLSDGPKGPLHF
TGTGCCAGCCTCCTCTCTGATGGCCCTAAGGGACCCCTCCACTTT
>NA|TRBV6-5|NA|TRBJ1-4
CASSRLNEKLFF
TGTGCCAGCAGTCGGCTTAATGAAAAACTGTTTTTT
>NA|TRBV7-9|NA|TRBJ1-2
CASNDLGGATYGYTF
TGTGCCAGCAACGATCTCGGCGGGGCCACCTATGGCTACACCTTC
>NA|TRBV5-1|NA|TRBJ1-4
CASSFGHRDEEKLFF
TGCGCCAGCAGCTTTGGACATCGGGATGAAGAAAAACTGTTTTTT
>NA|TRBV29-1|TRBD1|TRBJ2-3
CSVLLSDRATDTQYF
TGCAGCGTTTTACTTTCGGACAGGGCCACAGATACGCAGTATTTT